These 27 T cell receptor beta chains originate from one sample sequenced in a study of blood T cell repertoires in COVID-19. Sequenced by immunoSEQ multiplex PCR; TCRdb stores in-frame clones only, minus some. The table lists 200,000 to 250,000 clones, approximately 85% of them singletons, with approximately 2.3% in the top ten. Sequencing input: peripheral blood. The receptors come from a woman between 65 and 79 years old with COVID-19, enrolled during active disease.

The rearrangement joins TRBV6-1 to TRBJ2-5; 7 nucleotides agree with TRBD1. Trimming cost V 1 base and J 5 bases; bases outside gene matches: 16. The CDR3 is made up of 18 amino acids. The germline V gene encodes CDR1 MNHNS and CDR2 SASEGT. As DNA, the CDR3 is TGTGCCAGCAGTGAAGGGGGCCCTAATGAGGGGGCAGGGGAGACCCAGTACTTC. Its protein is CASSEGGPNEGAGETQYF.

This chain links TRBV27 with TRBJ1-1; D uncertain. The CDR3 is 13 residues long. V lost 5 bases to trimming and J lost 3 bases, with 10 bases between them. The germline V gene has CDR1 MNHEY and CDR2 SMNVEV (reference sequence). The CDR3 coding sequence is TGTGCCAGCAGTCCCCGACGGGACACTGAAGCTTTCTTT. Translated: CASSPRRDTEAFF.

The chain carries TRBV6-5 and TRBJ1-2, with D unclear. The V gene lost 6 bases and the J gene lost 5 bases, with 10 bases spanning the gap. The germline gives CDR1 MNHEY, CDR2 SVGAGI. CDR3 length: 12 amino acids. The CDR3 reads CASSWGVYGYTF. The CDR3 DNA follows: TGTGCCAGCAGCTGGGGAGTTTATGGCTACACCTTC.

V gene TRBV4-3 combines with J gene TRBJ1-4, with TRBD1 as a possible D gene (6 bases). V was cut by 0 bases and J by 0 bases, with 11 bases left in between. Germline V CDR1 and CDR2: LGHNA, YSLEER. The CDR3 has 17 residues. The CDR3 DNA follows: TGCGCCAGCAGCCAAGATAGGGGGACCTCAACTAATGAAAAACTGTTTTTT. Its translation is CASSQDRGTSTNEKLFF.

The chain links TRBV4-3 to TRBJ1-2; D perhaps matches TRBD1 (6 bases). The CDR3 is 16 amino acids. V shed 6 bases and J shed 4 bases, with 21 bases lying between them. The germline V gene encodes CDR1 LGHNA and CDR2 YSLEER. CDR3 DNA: TGCGCCAGCAGAGGGGGGGCGTTAGCCTCTCCCTATGGCTACACCTTC. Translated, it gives CASRGGALASPYGYTF.

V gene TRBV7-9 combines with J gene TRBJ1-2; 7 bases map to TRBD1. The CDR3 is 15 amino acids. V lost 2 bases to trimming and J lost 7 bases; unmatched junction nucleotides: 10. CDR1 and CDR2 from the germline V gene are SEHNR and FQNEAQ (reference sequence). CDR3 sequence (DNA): TGTGCCAGCAGCTTACAAACACAGGGGCAGGGTGGCTACACCTTC. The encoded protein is CASSLQTQGQGGYTF.

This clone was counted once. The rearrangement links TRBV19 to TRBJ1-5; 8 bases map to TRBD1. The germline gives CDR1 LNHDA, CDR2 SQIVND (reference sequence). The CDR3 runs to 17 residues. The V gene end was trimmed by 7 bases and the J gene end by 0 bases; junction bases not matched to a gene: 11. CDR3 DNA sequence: TGTGCCAGTAACCGGGGGACAGGTAGATATAGCAATCAGCCCCAGCATTTT. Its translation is CASNRGTGRYSNQPQHF. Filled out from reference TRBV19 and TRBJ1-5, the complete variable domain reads DGGITQSPKYLFRKEGQNVTLSCEQNLNHDAMYWYRQDPGQGLRLIYYSQIVNDFQKGDIAEGYSVSREKKESFPLTVTSAQKNPTAFYLCASNRGTGRYSNQPQHFGDGTRLSIL.

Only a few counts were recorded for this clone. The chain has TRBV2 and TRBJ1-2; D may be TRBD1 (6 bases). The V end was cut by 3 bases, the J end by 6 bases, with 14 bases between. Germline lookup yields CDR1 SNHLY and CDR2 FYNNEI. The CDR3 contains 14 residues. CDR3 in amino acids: CASSDLSRTDGYTF. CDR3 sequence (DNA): TGTGCCAGCAGTGACCTGAGCCGGACAGATGGCTACACCTTC.

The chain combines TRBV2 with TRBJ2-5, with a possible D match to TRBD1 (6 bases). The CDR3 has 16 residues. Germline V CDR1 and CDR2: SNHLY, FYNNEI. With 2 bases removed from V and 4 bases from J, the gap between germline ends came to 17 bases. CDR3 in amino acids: CASSEWGSLQGETQYF. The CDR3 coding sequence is TGTGCCAGCAGTGAATGGGGGTCCCTACAGGGAGAGACCCAGTACTTC.

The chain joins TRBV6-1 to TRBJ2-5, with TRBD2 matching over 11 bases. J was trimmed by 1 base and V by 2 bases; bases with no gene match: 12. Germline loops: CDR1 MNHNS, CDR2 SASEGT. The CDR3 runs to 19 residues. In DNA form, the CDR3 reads TGTGCCAGCAGTGAATTTGGGCTAGCGGGGGGCCTAACCCAAGAGACCCAGTACTTC. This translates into CASSEFGLAGGLTQETQYF.

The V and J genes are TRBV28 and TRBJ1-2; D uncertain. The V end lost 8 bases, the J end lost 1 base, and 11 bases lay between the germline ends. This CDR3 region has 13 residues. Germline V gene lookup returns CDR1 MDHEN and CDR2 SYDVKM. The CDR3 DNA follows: TGTGCCAGCTCTGCCGGAGTTAACTATGGCTACACCTTC. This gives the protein CASSAGVNYGYTF.

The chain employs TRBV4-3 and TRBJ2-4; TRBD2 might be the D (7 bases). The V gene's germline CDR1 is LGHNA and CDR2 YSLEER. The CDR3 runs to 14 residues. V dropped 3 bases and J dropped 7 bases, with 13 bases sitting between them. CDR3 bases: TGCGCCAGCAGCCAGACCAAGGGGGGGAACATTCAGTACTTC. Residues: CASSQTKGGNIQYF.

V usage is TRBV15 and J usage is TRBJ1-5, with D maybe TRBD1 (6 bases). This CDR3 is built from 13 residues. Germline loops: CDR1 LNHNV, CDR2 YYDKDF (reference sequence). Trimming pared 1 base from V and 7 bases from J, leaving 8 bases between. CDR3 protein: CATSRGGLQPQHF. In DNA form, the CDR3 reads TGTGCCACCAGCAGAGGGGGGCTCCAGCCCCAGCATTTT.

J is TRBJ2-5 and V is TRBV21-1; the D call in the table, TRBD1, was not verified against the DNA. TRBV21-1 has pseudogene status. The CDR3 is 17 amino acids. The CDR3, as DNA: TGTGCCAGCATTTTCGGTCAGGGCCCCCTCTTCCAAGAGACCCAGTACTTC. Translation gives CASIFGQGPLFQETQYF.

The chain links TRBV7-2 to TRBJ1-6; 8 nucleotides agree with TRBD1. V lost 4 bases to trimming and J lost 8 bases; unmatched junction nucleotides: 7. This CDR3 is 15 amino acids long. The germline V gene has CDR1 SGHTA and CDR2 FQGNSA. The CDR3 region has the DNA TGTGCCAGCAGCTCCCGGGCAGGGGGCTATTCACCCCTCCACTTT. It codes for CASSSRAGGYSPLHF.

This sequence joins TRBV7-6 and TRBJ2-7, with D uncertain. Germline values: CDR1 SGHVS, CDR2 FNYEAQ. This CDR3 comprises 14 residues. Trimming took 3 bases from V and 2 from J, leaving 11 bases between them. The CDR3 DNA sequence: TGTGCCAGCAGCTTTCATCGAACAGCCTACGAGCAGTACTTC. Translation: CASSFHRTAYEQYF. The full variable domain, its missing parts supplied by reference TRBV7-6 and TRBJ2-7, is GAGVSQSPRYKVTKRGQDVALRCDPISGHVSLYWYRQALGQGPEFLTYFNYEAQQDKSGLPNDRFSAERPEGSISTLTIQRTEQRDSAMYRCASSFHRTAYEQYFGPGTRLTVT.

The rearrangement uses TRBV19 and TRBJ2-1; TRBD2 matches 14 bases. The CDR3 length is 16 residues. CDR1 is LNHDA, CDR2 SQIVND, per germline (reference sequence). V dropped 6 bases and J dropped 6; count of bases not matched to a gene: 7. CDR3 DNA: TGTGCCAGTAGACCACCGGGACTAGCGGGAGCCAATGAGCAGTTCTTC. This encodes CASRPPGLAGANEQFF.

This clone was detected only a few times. In nucleotides, the CDR3 is TGTGCCAGCAGTGACGGGAGGAATTCACCCCTCCACTTT. Translating it yields CASSDGRNSPLHF. The V gene is TRBV6-4, the J gene TRBJ1-6; D is undetermined. Germline V lookup: CDR1 MRHNA, CDR2 SNTAGT. Trimming pared 2 bases from V and 7 bases from J, leaving 6 bases between. The CDR3 contains 13 residues.

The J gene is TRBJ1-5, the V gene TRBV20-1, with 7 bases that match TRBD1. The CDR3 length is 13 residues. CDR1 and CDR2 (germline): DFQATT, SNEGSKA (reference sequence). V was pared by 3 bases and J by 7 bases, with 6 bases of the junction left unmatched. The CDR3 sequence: CSASHSDRQPQHF. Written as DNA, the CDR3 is TGCAGTGCTAGTCACTCGGACAGGCAGCCCCAGCATTTT.

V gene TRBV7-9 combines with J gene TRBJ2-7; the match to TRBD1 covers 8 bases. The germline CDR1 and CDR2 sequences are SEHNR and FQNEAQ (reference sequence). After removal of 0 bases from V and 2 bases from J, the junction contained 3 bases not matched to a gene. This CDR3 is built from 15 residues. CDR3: CASSLAGTGAYEQYF. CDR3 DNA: TGTGCCAGCAGCTTAGCCGGGACAGGTGCCTACGAGCAGTACTTC.

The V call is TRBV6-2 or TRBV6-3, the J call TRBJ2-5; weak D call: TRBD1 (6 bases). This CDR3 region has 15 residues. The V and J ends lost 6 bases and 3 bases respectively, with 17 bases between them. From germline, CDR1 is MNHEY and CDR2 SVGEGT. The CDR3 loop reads CASSHRAALKETQYF. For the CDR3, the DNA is TGTGCCAGCAGCCACAGGGCCGCCCTCAAAGAGACCCAGTACTTC.

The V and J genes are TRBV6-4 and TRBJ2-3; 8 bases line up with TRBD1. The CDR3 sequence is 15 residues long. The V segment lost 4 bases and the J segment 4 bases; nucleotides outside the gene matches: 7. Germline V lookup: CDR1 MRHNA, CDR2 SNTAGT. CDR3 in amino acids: CASSVDRGGADTQYF. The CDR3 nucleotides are TGTGCCAGCAGTGTTGACAGGGGAGGCGCAGATACGCAGTATTTT.

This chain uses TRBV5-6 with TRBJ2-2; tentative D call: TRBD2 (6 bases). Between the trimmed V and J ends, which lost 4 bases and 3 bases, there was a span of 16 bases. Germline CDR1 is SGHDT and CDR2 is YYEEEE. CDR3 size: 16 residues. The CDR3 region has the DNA TGTGCCAGCAGCAGGAATCCCGGGACTTACACCGGGGAGCTGTTTTTT. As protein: CASSRNPGTYTGELFF.

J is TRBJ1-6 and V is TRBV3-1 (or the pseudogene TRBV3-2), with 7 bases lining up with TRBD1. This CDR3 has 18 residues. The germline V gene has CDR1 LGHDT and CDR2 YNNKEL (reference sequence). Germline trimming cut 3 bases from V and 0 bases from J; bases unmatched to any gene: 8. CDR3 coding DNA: TGTGCCAGCAGCCACTCAACAGGGGTGAGCTCCTATAATTCACCCCTCCACTTT. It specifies CASSHSTGVSSYNSPLHF.

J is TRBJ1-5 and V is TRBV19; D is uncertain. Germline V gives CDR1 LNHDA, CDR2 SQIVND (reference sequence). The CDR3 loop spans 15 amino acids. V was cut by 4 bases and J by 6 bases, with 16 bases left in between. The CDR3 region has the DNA TGTGCCAGTAGTACCAAGGAGGGATTCTCTCAGCCCCAGCATTTT. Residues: CASSTKEGFSQPQHF.

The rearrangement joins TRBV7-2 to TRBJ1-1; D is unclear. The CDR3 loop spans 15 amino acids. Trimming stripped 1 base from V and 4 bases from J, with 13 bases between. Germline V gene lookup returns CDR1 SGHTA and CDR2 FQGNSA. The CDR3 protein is CASSLVGRTITEAFF. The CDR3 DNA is TGTGCCAGCAGCTTAGTTGGGAGAACAATCACTGAAGCTTTCTTT.

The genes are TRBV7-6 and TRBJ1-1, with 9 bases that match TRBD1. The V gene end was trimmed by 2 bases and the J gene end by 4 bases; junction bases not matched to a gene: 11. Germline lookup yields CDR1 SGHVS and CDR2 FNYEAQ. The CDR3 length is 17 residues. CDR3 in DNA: TGTGCCAGCAGCTTATTTTACAGGGGGCGACGCGGCACTGAAGCTTTCTTT. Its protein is CASSLFYRGRRGTEAFF. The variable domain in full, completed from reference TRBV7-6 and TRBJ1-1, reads GAGVSQSPRYKVTKRGQDVALRCDPISGHVSLYWYRQALGQGPEFLTYFNYEAQQDKSGLPNDRFSAERPEGSISTLTIQRTEQRDSAMYRCASSLFYRGRRGTEAFFGQGTRLTVV.